This TCR beta chain was retrieved from a study of tissue T cells after allogeneic stem cell transplantation. There are 16 residues in the CDR3. In germline, CDR1 is LGHNA, CDR2 YNLKQL (reference sequence). Deletions cut 4 bases from V and 0 bases from J, with 10 bases between. Study-level findings and limits: Shared clones across patients were few; motif clustering revealed tissue-specific shared signatures. Only a limited share of tissue TCRs appeared in blood or spleen. TCR repertoires tracked anatomic similarity, regardless of disease or transplant status.

Clones were read by immunoSEQ multiplex PCR, and TCRdb kept only the in-frame ones, dropping some. This table holds about 48,000 clones, approximately 73% found once. As regards this clone: As yet, its antigen is unknown. The gene names here belong to mouse. The observed sequence ends 1 residue before the CDR3 terminus, with the missing tail filled in from the germline J gene.

The sequencing input was sorted cells pooled from one or two spleens. V usage is TRBV5 and J usage is TRBJ1-6, with D possibly TRBD1 on 5 matching bases. TRBJ1-6 is an open reading frame, and its role is uncertain. The clonotype comes from a pool of C57BL/6 mice in good health. CDR3 DNA, as far as it was read: TGTGCCAGCAGCCCCGACAGCTTTTCCTATAATTCGCCCCTCTAC. This codes for CASSPDSFSYNSPLY. The full-length CDR3 reads as CASSPDSFSYNSPLYF.